These 22 T cell receptor beta chains were all obtained from the same sample, sequenced in a study of OX40 agonist ivuxolimab in advanced cancers. The method was immunoSEQ multiplex PCR; TCRdb's version includes in-frame clones alone and lacks a portion of them. Of around 66,000 clones listed, around 85% were seen once; the top ten hold about 4%. The sample consisted of CD4+ or CD8+ T cells sorted from blood, taken in a trial of the OX40 agonist ivuxolimab. All receptors come from an adult with an advanced solid tumor such as melanoma, head and neck, liver or kidney cancer.

Points on this clone: Different DNA sequences within this sample yield the same CDR3. V is TRBV7-3 and J is TRBJ2-3; 8 bases agree with TRBD2. Per germline, CDR1 SGHTA and CDR2 FQGTGA. The V and J ends lost 9 bases and 1 base, in that order; junction bases with no gene match: 6. The CDR3 runs 14 residues. CDR3 DNA: TGTGCCAGTAGCCCGACTAGCGGCACAGATACGCAGTATTTT. Translated: CASSPTSGTDTQYF.

The chain links TRBV6-5 to TRBJ2-7; 14 nucleotides match TRBD2. The CDR3 is 15 residues long. Germline lookup yields CDR1 MNHEY and CDR2 SVGAGI. V trimming: 6 bases; J trimming: 3 bases; junction bases outside the gene matches: 4. CDR3: CASSRGLAGGYEQYF. CDR3 DNA: TGTGCCAGCAGCCGCGGACTAGCGGGGGGCTACGAGCAGTACTTC.

Details on this clone: The CDR3 end shows no conserved phenylalanine or tryptophan, and so a read error is likely. No DNA is shown, since the ends of the CDR3 on it are uncertain; the CDR3 is the one TCRdb lists. This chain connects TRBV4-1 to TRBJ2-7; the D call TRBD1 from the table was never checked on the DNA. CDR1 MGHRA and CDR2 YSYEKL come from the germline V gene. The length of the CDR3 is 9 amino acids, counting both ends. Here the CDR3 reads CASSQGAGG.

This sequence joins TRBV18 and TRBJ2-1, with D possibly matching TRBD1 (5 bases). The CDR3 spans 14 residues. Germline CDR1 is KGHSH and CDR2 is LQKENI. Trimming shortened V by 4 bases and J by 5 bases, and 12 bases separated the two germline ends. CDR3 sequence reads: CASSLETTDNEQFF. DNA of the CDR3: TGTGCCAGCTCACTAGAAACGACAGACAATGAGCAGTTCTTC. The variable domain in full, with the rest retrieved from reference TRBV18 and TRBJ2-1, is NAGVMQNPRHLVRRRGQEARLRCSPMKGHSHVYWYRQLPEEGLKFMVYLQKENIIDESGMPKERFSAEFPKEGPSILRIQQVVRGDSAAYFCASSLETTDNEQFFGPGTRLTVL.

CDR3 amino acids: CASSATLGTGQETQYF. In DNA, the CDR3 is TGTGCCAGTAGTGCGACGCTGGGGACAGGACAAGAGACCCAGTACTTC. The V and J genes are TRBV19 and TRBJ2-5, with 8 bases fitting TRBD1. Per the germline V gene, CDR1 is LNHDA and CDR2 is SQIVND (reference sequence). The J segment lost 2 bases and the V segment lost 5 bases, leaving 10 bases of the junction unmatched. This CDR3 comprises 16 residues.

J is TRBJ2-7 and V is TRBV5-1, with D perhaps assigned TRBD1 or TRBD2 (6 bases each). Germline lookup yields CDR1 SGHRS and CDR2 YFSETQ. CDR3 length equals 15 residues. The V and J ends lost 1 base and 3 bases respectively, with 14 bases between them. CDR3 nucleotides: TGCGCCAGCAGCTTGAGGCTAGGGGGGAACTACGAGCAGTACTTC. Its translation is CASSLRLGGNYEQYF. Filled out from reference TRBV5-1 and TRBJ2-7, the complete variable domain reads KAGVTQTPRYLIKTRGQQVTLSCSPISGHRSVSWYQQTPGQGLQFLFEYFSETQRNKGNFPGRFSGRQFSNSRSEMNVSTLELGDSALYLCASSLRLGGNYEQYFGPGTRLTVT.

The J gene is TRBJ2-1, the V gene TRBV15, with D maybe TRBD2 (7 bases). The CDR3 runs 15 residues. Germline V CDR1 and CDR2: LNHNV, YYDKDF (reference sequence). The V end was cut by 3 bases, the J end by 0 bases, with 9 bases between. CDR3: CATSSGGPSYNEQFF. Here the CDR3 DNA reads TGTGCCACCAGCAGCGGGGGGCCCTCCTACAATGAGCAGTTCTTC.

V is TRBV30 and J is TRBJ1-6; D possibly corresponds to TRBD1 (6 bases). CDR1 GTSNPN and CDR2 SVGIG come from the germline V gene (reference sequence). Trimming removed 2 bases at V and 0 bases at J, with 11 bases between. The CDR3 is 16 amino acids. CDR3 amino acids: CAWSRGGSSYNSPLHF. CDR3 in DNA: TGTGCCTGGAGTAGGGGGGGGAGCTCCTATAATTCACCCCTCCACTTT.

This clone was counted once. This chain connects TRBV27 to TRBJ2-2, with 11 positions matching TRBD2. Germline lookup yields CDR1 MNHEY and CDR2 SMNVEV (reference sequence). This CDR3 spans 16 amino acids. V lost 5 bases to trimming and J lost 5 bases; unmatched junction nucleotides: 7. CDR3 sequence reads: CASSLTSGGATGELFF. The CDR3 DNA is TGTGCCAGCAGTCTAACTAGCGGGGGAGCAACCGGGGAGCTGTTTTTT.

The J gene is TRBJ1-3, the V gene TRBV28; a possible D gene is TRBD1 (5 bases). Looked up from germline, CDR1 is MDHEN and CDR2 is SYDVKM. The CDR3 contains 14 residues. The V end lost 0 bases, the J end lost 8 bases, and 11 bases lay between the germline ends. CDR3 residues: CASSLWGGLDTIYF. Written as DNA, the CDR3 is TGTGCCAGCAGTTTATGGGGGGGTCTAGACACCATATATTTT. Full variable domain (outside the CDR3, taken from reference TRBV28 and TRBJ1-3): DVKVTQSSRYLVKRTGEKVFLECVQDMDHENMFWYRQDPGLGLRLIYFSYDVKMKEKGDIPEGYSVSREKKERFSLILESASTNQTSMYLCASSLWGGLDTIYFGEGSWLTVV.

In this sample, this clone turned up a few times. The gene calls are TRBV7-3 and TRBJ1-1; D ambiguous. V lost 5 bases and J lost 0, with 7 bases in between. This CDR3 is 13 amino acids long. Per the germline V gene, CDR1 is SGHTA and CDR2 is FQGTGA. The CDR3 DNA is TGTGCCAGCAGCAGCTCCATGAACACTGAAGCTTTCTTT. Protein: CASSSSMNTEAFF.

This clone was observed a few times. The chain employs TRBV7-2 and TRBJ1-2; tentative D call: TRBD1 (5 bases). Germline V gene data show CDR1 as SGHTA and CDR2 as FQGNSA. Trimming removed 0 bases at V and 14 bases at J, with 13 bases between. This CDR3 has 12 amino acids. CDR3 coding DNA: TGTGCCAGCAGCTTAGCGGGGCCCCTTAGGACCTTC. Residues: CASSLAGPLRTF.

V and J are TRBV28 and TRBJ1-4; the D gene is possibly TRBD1 (6 bases). CDR1 is MDHEN, CDR2 SYDVKM, per germline. V was shortened by 2 bases and J by 8 bases, with 15 bases between the two germline ends. This CDR3 is 15 amino acids long. CDR3 amino acids: CASSLDTGRGEKLFF. The CDR3 DNA reads TGTGCCAGCAGTTTAGATACAGGGAGGGGCGAAAAACTGTTTTTT.

In its sample, this clone was seen once. The genes are TRBV18 and TRBJ2-7; TRBD1 matches at 7 bases. The CDR3 runs to 15 residues. Germline CDR1 and CDR2: KGHSH and LQKENI. Trimming cost V 1 base and J 5 bases; bases outside gene matches: 8. CDR3 amino acids: CASSPLFKGQHEQYF. The CDR3 DNA reads TGTGCCAGCTCACCACTGTTTAAGGGACAGCACGAGCAGTACTTC.

The table lists this clone with a few counts. The V call is TRBV18, the J call TRBJ2-5, with D tentatively TRBD1 or TRBD2 (6 bases each). CDR1 KGHSH and CDR2 LQKENI come from the germline V gene. V was pared by 0 bases and J by 8 bases, with 13 bases between. The CDR3 runs 14 residues. The DNA of the CDR3 is TGTGCCAGCTCACCACCGGGGGGCCCGCCAACCCAGTACTTC. It is translated as CASSPPGGPPTQYF. Variable domain in full (rest from reference TRBV18 and TRBJ2-5): NAGVMQNPRHLVRRRGQEARLRCSPMKGHSHVYWYRQLPEEGLKFMVYLQKENIIDESGMPKERFSAEFPKEGPSILRIQQVVRGDSAAYFCASSPPGGPPTQYFGPGTRLLVL.

J is TRBJ1-5 and V is TRBV19, with D possibly being TRBD1 (5 bases). V lost 0 bases and J 2 bases, leaving 8 bases between the germline ends. This CDR3 is built from 15 residues. Looked up from germline, CDR1 is LNHDA and CDR2 is SQIVND (reference sequence). Written as DNA, the CDR3 is TGTGCCAGTAGTATAGATGGGGACCGCAATCAGCCCCAGCATTTT. Encoded protein: CASSIDGDRNQPQHF. The full variable domain, rest sourced from reference TRBV19 and TRBJ1-5, is DGGITQSPKYLFRKEGQNVTLSCEQNLNHDAMYWYRQDPGQGLRLIYYSQIVNDFQKGDIAEGYSVSREKKESFPLTVTSAQKNPTAFYLCASSIDGDRNQPQHFGDGTRLSIL.

The chain recombines TRBV18 with TRBJ1-2; D may be TRBD1 (6 bases). This CDR3 has 15 residues. CDR1 is KGHSH and CDR2 is LQKENI in the germline V gene. V was pared by 2 bases and J by 2 bases, with 12 bases between. The CDR3 DNA is TGTGCCAGCTCACCATCAGGGGCGATGAACTATGGCTACACCTTC. The encoded protein is CASSPSGAMNYGYTF.

The V and J genes are TRBV27 and TRBJ1-2, with unresolved D. The CDR3 has 15 residues. V was clipped by 2 bases and J by 0 bases, with 10 bases between them. The germline V gene encodes CDR1 MNHEY and CDR2 SMNVEV (reference sequence). This CDR3 reads CASSLTPVPNYGYTF. Here the CDR3 DNA reads TGTGCCAGCAGTTTAACACCAGTCCCTAACTATGGCTACACCTTC.

The J gene is TRBJ1-6, the V gene TRBV5-4; D may be TRBD1 (5 bases). V lost 9 bases, J lost 6 bases, and 13 bases lay in between. CDR3 length equals 13 residues. Germline CDR1 is SGHNT and CDR2 is YYREEE (reference sequence). CDR3 DNA sequence: TGTGCCACTCTCCGGGACTTTAATTCACCCCTCCACTTT. Amino acid sequence: CATLRDFNSPLHF.

The rearrangement uses TRBV5-4 and TRBJ2-6; perhaps TRBD1 as D (5 bases). This CDR3 contains 16 residues. From germline, CDR1 is SGHNT and CDR2 YYREEE (reference sequence). V was cut by 0 bases and J by 3 bases, with 10 bases left in between. The CDR3 coding sequence is TGTGCCAGCAGCTTGGGGGCAGGGTTTGGGGCCAACGTCCTGACTTTC. Its translation: CASSLGAGFGANVLTF.

CDR3 sequence reads: CASSYGQDTEAFF. The DNA for the CDR3 is TGTGCCAGCAGTTACGGGCAGGACACTGAAGCTTTCTTT. V is TRBV6-5 and J is TRBJ1-1; no clear D gene. The CDR3 totals 13 residues. Trimming took 2 bases from V and 3 from J, leaving 7 bases between them. CDR1 is MNHEY and CDR2 is SVGAGI in the germline V gene.

This rearrangement joins TRBV19 to TRBJ1-5; the D is unclear. The germline V gene encodes CDR1 LNHDA and CDR2 SQIVND (reference sequence). The CDR3 extends over 14 amino acids. V gave up 7 bases and J gave up 6 bases, with 16 bases separating them. CDR3 in amino acids: CASTQGQDGQPQHF. CDR3 sequence (DNA): TGTGCCAGTACCCAAGGGCAGGACGGTCAGCCCCAGCATTTT.